This passage covers 10 T cell receptor beta chains from one sample sequenced in a study of blood T cell repertoires in COVID-19. Using immunoSEQ multiplex PCR, the repertoire was profiled, and TCRdb retains in-frame clones only, with some absent. The sample holds roughly 500,000 clones, roughly nine tenths seen once. The sequenced sample consisted of peripheral blood. The receptors were gathered from a man aged 18 to 30 with COVID-19, enrolled during active disease.

The chain joins TRBV29-1 to TRBJ2-5; D is unclear. The CDR3 length is 11 residues. CDR1 SQVTM and CDR2 ANQGSEA come from the germline V gene. V lost 3 bases and J lost 0, with 2 bases in between. CDR3 sequence: CSVDNQETQYF. The CDR3 nucleotides are TGCAGCGTTGACAACCAAGAGACCCAGTACTTC.

The rearrangement joins TRBV13 to TRBJ2-2; tentatively, D is TRBD2 (5 bases). Trimming removed 6 bases at V and 6 bases at J, with 17 bases between. The CDR3 has 15 amino acids. Per the germline V gene, CDR1 is PRHDT and CDR2 is FYEKMQ (reference sequence). The chain's CDR3 is CASRTGSGSAGELFF. The CDR3 DNA is TGTGCCAGCAGAACCGGGTCGGGAAGCGCCGGGGAGCTGTTTTTT.

This chain connects TRBV7-2 to TRBJ2-3, with a weak D call TRBD1 (6 bases). The CDR3 covers 15 residues. V lost 6 bases, J lost 0 bases, and 13 bases lay in between. Germline V gives CDR1 SGHTA, CDR2 FQGNSA. The CDR3 coding sequence is TGTGCCAGCAGGCCGGACAGCCCTAGCACAGATACGCAGTATTTT. Translated, it gives CASRPDSPSTDTQYF.

The V call is TRBV28, the J call TRBJ2-3; no definite D call. The CDR3 is 10 residues long. V was pared by 8 bases and J by 7 bases, with 7 bases between. Germline V gene data show CDR1 as MDHEN and CDR2 as SYDVKM. The CDR3 sequence is CASGSYTQYF. Written as DNA, the CDR3 is TGTGCCAGCGGCTCGTATACGCAGTATTTT.

The chain is built from TRBV5-5 and TRBJ1-5, with D perhaps TRBD1 (6 bases). Germline V gene data show CDR1 as SGHKS and CDR2 as YYEKEE (reference sequence). The V and J ends lost 3 bases and 3 bases respectively, with 13 bases between them. CDR3 length: 15 residues. CDR3 nucleotide sequence: TGTGCCAGCAGCTCCGGGGGGCAGATCAATCAGCCCCAGCATTTT. This encodes CASSSGGQINQPQHF.

This chain links TRBV27 with TRBJ1-2, with no clear D. Germline assignment: CDR1 MNHEY and CDR2 SMNVEV (reference sequence). This CDR3 comprises 16 residues. Trimming removed 5 bases from V and 5 bases from J, with 21 bases in between. The CDR3 nucleotides read TGTGCCAGCAGTCCCCGGGCGGGAGAGGGTCAATATGGCTACACCTTC. The encoded protein is CASSPRAGEGQYGYTF.

The chain combines TRBV24-1 with TRBJ2-7; 9 bases align to TRBD2. The V gene end was trimmed by 5 bases and the J gene end by 3 bases; junction bases not matched to a gene: 1. In germline, CDR1 is KGHDR, CDR2 SFDVKD. CDR3 length equals 13 residues. Written as DNA, the CDR3 is TGTGCCACCAGTGCGACTAGCGGCTACGAGCAGTACTTC. This gives the protein CATSATSGYEQYF.

This sequence joins TRBV27 and TRBJ2-3; D possibly corresponds to TRBD2 (5 bases). The length of the CDR3 is 12 residues. Germline V gene lookup returns CDR1 MNHEY and CDR2 SMNVEV (reference sequence). Trimming removed 8 bases from V and 3 bases from J, with 9 bases in between. The CDR3 here is CASGRRTDTQYF. CDR3 in DNA: TGTGCCAGCGGGCGGAGGACAGATACGCAGTATTTT.

This clone was recorded once. The chain has TRBV11-2 and TRBJ1-2; D ambiguous. Trimming took 2 bases from V and 6 from J, leaving 19 bases between them. The V gene's germline CDR1 is SGHAT and CDR2 FQNNGV. The length of the CDR3 is 16 residues. Written as DNA, the CDR3 is TGTGCCAGCAGCTTAAAGGTTGGGCCGGGAACCGATGGCTACACCTTC. Protein sequence: CASSLKVGPGTDGYTF.

This chain links TRBV2 with TRBJ1-5, with 8 positions matching TRBD1. The CDR3 contains 14 residues. V lost 6 bases, J lost 5 bases, and 6 bases stayed unmatched. Germline V gene data show CDR1 as SNHLY and CDR2 as FYNNEI. CDR3 sequence reads: CASRRGTGDQPQHF. The CDR3 DNA is TGTGCCAGCAGGCGGGGGACAGGAGATCAGCCCCAGCATTTT.